Following are 13 T cell receptor beta chains from one sample sequenced in a study of vaccination and CD4 T cells after COVID-19. No antigens are known for them. With the Oncomine TCR Beta short-read assay, DNA from cultured CD4+ T cells was sequenced. Each CDR3 protein gets one entry after TCRdb re-called the PCR reads with MiXCR. The sample includes about 20,000 distinct CDR3 sequences, 52% of them seen just once. Treatment specified: 10-day PBMC culture with coronavirus spike peptide pools or control peptides (ViraFEST assay). Sequencing was performed on CD4+ T cells from blood, cultured in vitro. These receptors all come from a human donor who had recovered from COVID-19.

In its sample, this clonotype was seen a few times. V gene TRBV2 combines with J gene TRBJ2-5; possible D gene TRBD2, 6 bases. V lost 6 bases, J lost 5 bases, and 13 bases lay in between. Germline assignment: CDR1 SNHLY and CDR2 FYNNEI. The CDR3 length is 13 residues. CDR3 amino acids: CASSGGTPETQYF. In DNA form, the CDR3 reads TGTGCCAGCAGCGGAGGGACCCCGGAGACCCAGTACTTC. The full variable domain, in which reference TRBV2 and TRBJ2-5 provide the parts outside the CDR3, is EPEVTQTPSHQVTQMGQEVILRCVPISNHLYFYWYRQILGQKVEFLVSFYNNEISEKSEIFDDQFSVERPDGSNFTLKIRSTKLEDSAMYFCASSGGTPETQYFGPGTRLLVL.

The chain recombines TRBV12-3 or TRBV12-4 with TRBJ1-6; D not certain. This CDR3 contains 15 residues. The ends were cut back, 6 bases at V and 0 bases at J, with 9 bases in the middle. The CDR3 is CASRHPDSYNSPLHF. The CDR3 DNA reads TGTGCCAGCAGACATCCTGACTCCTATAATTCACCCCTCCACTTT.

This sequence joins TRBV7-8 and TRBJ2-1; D remains ambiguous. The CDR3 loop spans 15 amino acids. Germline lookup yields CDR1 SGHVS and CDR2 FQNEAQ. V was clipped by 8 bases and J by 1 base, with 15 bases between them. The CDR3 bases are TGTGCCAGCTATACCGCTAGAAATTCCTACAATGAGCAGTTCTTC. This translates into CASYTARNSYNEQFF.

The V and J genes are TRBV20-1 and TRBJ2-1, with 12 bases lining up with TRBD1. The CDR3 is made up of 14 amino acids. The J segment lost 8 bases and the V segment lost 8 bases, leaving 10 bases of the junction unmatched. Germline assignment: CDR1 DFQATT and CDR2 SNEGSKA (reference sequence). The CDR3 DNA is TGCAGTCCGAGGGGGACAGGGGGCATCCATGAGCAGTTCTTC. The encoded protein is CSPRGTGGIHEQFF.

The chain has TRBV6-5 and TRBJ2-7; 8 nucleotides line up with TRBD2. In germline, CDR1 is MNHEY, CDR2 SVGAGI. This CDR3 contains 15 residues. The V gene end was trimmed by 0 bases and the J gene end by 2 bases; junction bases not matched to a gene: 3. Here the CDR3 DNA reads TGTGCCAGCAGTTACTCCTTAGCGGGGACCTACGAGCAGTACTTC. It encodes CASSYSLAGTYEQYF.

The CDR3 nucleotides are TGTGCCAGCAGCCCTCGGCAGAGCTCCTACAATGAGCAGTTCTTC. Translating gives CASSPRQSSYNEQFF. J is TRBJ2-1 and V is TRBV5-4; no reliable D call. Germline V CDR1 and CDR2: SGHNT, YYREEE (reference sequence). CDR3 length: 15 residues. V shed 4 bases and J shed 0 bases, with 11 bases lying between them.

The chain uses TRBV2 and TRBJ2-1; possible D gene TRBD2, 6 bases. CDR1 is SNHLY, CDR2 FYNNEI, per germline. V shed 4 bases and J shed 4 bases, with 14 bases lying between them. The CDR3 is made up of 15 amino acids. The CDR3 nucleotides are TGTGCCAGCAGTGTGGATCCAGCGGGTTACAATGAGCAGTTCTTC. Encoded protein: CASSVDPAGYNEQFF.

The chain is built from TRBV6-5 and TRBJ2-1; D is uncertain. V was pared by 0 bases and J by 7 bases, with 7 bases between. CDR1 is MNHEY and CDR2 is SVGAGI in the germline V gene. CDR3 size: 13 residues. The CDR3: CASSYSLMNEQFF. CDR3 sequence (DNA): TGTGCCAGCAGTTACTCGCTGATGAATGAGCAGTTCTTC.

The chain is built from TRBV7-8 and TRBJ2-1; D is unclear. Looked up from germline, CDR1 is SGHVS and CDR2 is FQNEAQ. Trimming shortened V by 1 base and J by 3 bases, and 4 bases separated the two germline ends. The CDR3 covers 13 residues. Here the CDR3 reads CASSLGSYNEQFF. The DNA for the CDR3 is TGTGCCAGCAGCTTAGGAAGCTACAATGAGCAGTTCTTC.

The J gene is TRBJ1-2, the V gene TRBV27; D remains unclear. Germline CDR1 is MNHEY and CDR2 is SMNVEV (reference sequence). Trimming cost V 5 bases and J 0 bases, with 4 bases left between them. This CDR3 is 12 amino acids long. The CDR3 DNA sequence: TGTGCCAGCAGTCCGACTAACTATGGCTACACCTTC. The encoded protein is CASSPTNYGYTF.

The chain carries TRBV12-3 or TRBV12-4 and TRBJ1-1, with D perhaps TRBD1 (5 bases). This CDR3 region has 14 residues. V lost 6 bases and J lost 0, with 11 bases in between. The CDR3 nucleotides are TGTGCCAGCAGGAGACAGTTATTGAACACTGAAGCTTTCTTT. Amino acids: CASRRQLLNTEAFF.

V gene TRBV18 combines with J gene TRBJ1-1, with D unresolved. Trimming took off 3 bases at V and 1 base at J, with 15 bases between the two ends. The CDR3 totals 16 residues. CDR1 is KGHSH and CDR2 is LQKENI in the germline V gene. The CDR3 DNA follows: TGTGCCAGCTCACCGATTGAGGCCTCACGGAACACTGAAGCTTTCTTT. Its protein is CASSPIEASRNTEAFF.

V is TRBV7-2 and J is TRBJ1-2; D is possibly TRBD1 (6 bases). The CDR3 covers 16 residues. Germline loops: CDR1 SGHTA, CDR2 FQGNSA. The V end lost 4 bases, the J end lost 4 bases, and 19 bases lay between the germline ends. CDR3 in amino acids: CASSSRTVQGIYGYTF. DNA for the CDR3: TGTGCCAGCAGCTCCAGGACAGTTCAAGGAATCTATGGCTACACCTTC.